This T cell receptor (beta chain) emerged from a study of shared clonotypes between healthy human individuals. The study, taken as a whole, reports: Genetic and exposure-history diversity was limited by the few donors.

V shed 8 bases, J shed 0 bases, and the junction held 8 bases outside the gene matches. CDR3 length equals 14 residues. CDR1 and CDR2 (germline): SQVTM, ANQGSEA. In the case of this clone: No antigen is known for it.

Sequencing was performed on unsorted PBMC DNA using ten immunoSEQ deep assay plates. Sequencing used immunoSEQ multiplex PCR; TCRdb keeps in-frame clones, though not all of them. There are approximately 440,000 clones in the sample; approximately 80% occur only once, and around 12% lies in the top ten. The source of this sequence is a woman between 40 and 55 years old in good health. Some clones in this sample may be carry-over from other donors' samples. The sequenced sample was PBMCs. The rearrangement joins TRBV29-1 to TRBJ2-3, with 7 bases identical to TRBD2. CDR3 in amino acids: CSLRTRESTDTQYF. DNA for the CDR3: TGCAGCTTGCGGACTAGGGAAAGCACAGATACGCAGTATTTT.